These 12 T cell receptor beta chains share one sample of origin, sequenced in a study of OX40 agonist ivuxolimab in advanced cancers. To prepare the library, the immunoSEQ multiplex PCR assay was applied. TCRdb stores this immuneACCESS table with in-frame sequences only. Part of the clones is absent; in the studies checked, under half of the shortfall reflects unresolved V genes, and no reason is known for the rest. This sample comprises approximately 69,000 clones, roughly 84% of them detected only once. About 1% of the sample goes to the ten largest clones. The starting material was CD4+ or CD8+ T cells sorted from blood, obtained in a trial of the OX40 agonist ivuxolimab. Receptors were obtained from an adult with an advanced solid tumor such as melanoma, head and neck, liver or kidney cancer.

V is TRBV7-2 and J is TRBJ2-5, with D uncertain. This CDR3 has 13 residues. The germline V gene has CDR1 SGHTA and CDR2 FQGNSA. V lost 4 bases to trimming and J lost 3 bases, with 9 bases between them. The CDR3 region is CASSSPPKETQYF. The CDR3 DNA is TGTGCCAGCAGCTCACCCCCGAAAGAGACCCAGTACTTC.

The genes are TRBV7-2 and TRBJ2-5; TRBD2 is a possible D gene (5 bases). Germline CDR1 is SGHTA and CDR2 is FQGNSA. This CDR3 has 12 residues. Trimming stripped 7 bases from V and 7 bases from J, with 13 bases between. CDR3 DNA sequence: TGTGCCAGCACCCCTAGAGAGGGGACCCAGTACTTC. Translated, it gives CASTPREGTQYF.

V is TRBV6-5 and J is TRBJ1-1; TRBD1 might be the D (5 bases). Germline values: CDR1 MNHEY, CDR2 SVGAGI. V lost 2 bases and J 6 bases, leaving 10 bases between the germline ends. The CDR3 totals 13 residues. Written as DNA, the CDR3 is TGTGCCAGCAGTTACGGACGGGACGCTGAAGCTTTCTTT. As protein: CASSYGRDAEAFF.

This clone appeared once. The chain links TRBV7-2 to TRBJ2-2; D is possibly TRBD1 (5 bases). Between the trimmed V and J ends, which lost 5 bases and 0 bases, there was a span of 10 bases. Germline V lookup: CDR1 SGHTA, CDR2 FQGNSA. This CDR3 is 15 amino acids long. CDR3 sequence reads: CASSRRAANTGELFF. The DNA of the CDR3 is TGTGCCAGCAGCCGCAGGGCAGCGAACACCGGGGAGCTGTTTTTT.

CDR3 amino acids: CASSPQGTGNHEQFF. CDR3 sequence (DNA): TGTGCCAGCTCACCACAGGGGACAGGGAACCATGAGCAGTTCTTC. The rearrangement joins TRBV18 to TRBJ2-1; 9 positions agree with TRBD1. V lost 1 base and J lost 8; bases outside the gene matches: 6. CDR1 KGHSH and CDR2 LQKENI come from the germline V gene. The CDR3 consists of 15 residues.

This chain connects TRBV7-2 to TRBJ2-5; possible D gene TRBD2, 6 bases. Germline V lookup: CDR1 SGHTA, CDR2 FQGNSA. The V end was cut by 5 bases, the J end by 1 base, with 17 bases between. The CDR3 covers 16 residues. The CDR3 loop is CASSPEMRGPQETQYF. The CDR3 DNA reads TGTGCCAGCAGCCCCGAGATGCGGGGCCCCCAAGAGACCCAGTACTTC.

The rearrangement joins TRBV5-1 to TRBJ1-1; 9 bases align to TRBD1. The CDR3 totals 15 residues. Per germline, CDR1 SGHRS and CDR2 YFSETQ. After removal of 3 bases from V and 4 bases from J, the junction contained 7 bases not matched to a gene. CDR3 amino acids: CASSWVTGGPTEAFF. DNA of the CDR3: TGCGCCAGCAGCTGGGTAACAGGGGGCCCCACTGAAGCTTTCTTT.

In DNA form, the CDR3 reads TGTGCCAGCAAGACAGAGATGAGGGGCGGCTACACCTTC. It encodes CASKTEMRGGYTF. The rearrangement uses TRBV2 and TRBJ1-2, with a tentative D call TRBD1 (5 bases). Per germline, CDR1 SNHLY and CDR2 FYNNEI. CDR3 size: 13 residues. V lost 7 bases and J lost 8, with 17 bases in between.

The rearrangement links TRBV5-4 to TRBJ2-7; a possible D gene is TRBD1 (5 bases). Germline CDR1 SGHNT, CDR2 YYREEE (reference sequence). The CDR3 spans 14 residues. The V gene lost 0 bases and the J gene lost 7 bases, with 14 bases spanning the gap. In DNA, the CDR3 is TGTGCCAGCAGCTTGGAAAGGGCAGGGAAAGAGCAGTACTTC. This sequence encodes CASSLERAGKEQYF.

The V call is TRBV7-2, the J call TRBJ2-5; D remains ambiguous. This CDR3 comprises 12 residues. V lost 5 bases and J 4 bases, leaving 8 bases between the germline ends. Germline CDR1 SGHTA, CDR2 FQGNSA. The CDR3 sequence: CASSQLAETQYF. In DNA, the CDR3 is TGTGCCAGCAGCCAATTGGCAGAGACCCAGTACTTC.

The rearrangement uses TRBV7-2 and TRBJ1-5; D is ambiguous. Trimming shortened V by 7 bases and J by 1 base, and 8 bases separated the two germline ends. Germline V gene sequence: CDR1 SGHTA, CDR2 FQGNSA. There are 13 residues in the CDR3. The CDR3 DNA is TGTGCCAGCACCCTGTTAAGCAATCAGCCCCAGCATTTT. This encodes CASTLLSNQPQHF.

The CDR3 DNA is TGCGCCAGCAGCTCTACTAGCGGGGGGCCCCAAGAGACCCAGTACTTC. Translated, it gives CASSSTSGGPQETQYF. The chain uses TRBV5-1 and TRBJ2-5; 12 bases map to TRBD2. V lost 3 bases and J lost 1; bases outside the gene matches: 4. The length of the CDR3 is 16 residues. Germline CDR1 is SGHRS and CDR2 is YFSETQ.